A single TCR beta chain is shown here with its context. The antigen is undetermined. The data stem from a study of cytomegalovirus exposure and HLA in healthy donors. Findings of the study overall: Common viral pathogens seemed to be connected with several of the most significant clusters, according to a later analysis. Most TCR sequences proved rare, with some public TCRs found in many donors.

This CDR3 comprises 16 residues. V shed 6 bases, J shed 2 bases, and the junction held 7 bases outside the gene matches. Per germline, CDR1 ENHRY and CDR2 SYGVKD. The PCR used 60 Vbeta and 13 Jbeta primers. The data were produced by immunoSEQ multiplex PCR, yet TCRdb's version contains in-frame clones alone and is incomplete. The table shows about 240,000 clones, with about 80% occurring only once. This clonotype was obtained from a woman aged 55-69 years in good health and CMV-seropositive. Sequencing was done on a sample of PBMCs. The genes are TRBV10-3 and TRBJ2-3; 11 bases agree with TRBD2. In DNA form, the CDR3 reads TGTGCCATCAGATCCGGGACTAGCGGAGCCACAGATACGCAGTATTTT. This encodes CAIRSGTSGATDTQYF.